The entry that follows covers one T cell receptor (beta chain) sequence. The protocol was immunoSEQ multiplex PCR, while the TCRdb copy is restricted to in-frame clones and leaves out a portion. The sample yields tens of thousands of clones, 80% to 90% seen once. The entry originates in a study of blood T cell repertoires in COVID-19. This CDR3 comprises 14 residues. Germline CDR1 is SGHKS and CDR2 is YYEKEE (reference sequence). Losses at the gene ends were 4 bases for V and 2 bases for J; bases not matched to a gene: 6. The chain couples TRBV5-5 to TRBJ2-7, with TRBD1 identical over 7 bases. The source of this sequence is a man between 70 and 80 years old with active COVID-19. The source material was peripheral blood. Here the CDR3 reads CASSPDRPPYEQYF. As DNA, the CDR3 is TGTGCCAGCAGCCCGGACAGGCCACCCTACGAGCAGTACTTC.